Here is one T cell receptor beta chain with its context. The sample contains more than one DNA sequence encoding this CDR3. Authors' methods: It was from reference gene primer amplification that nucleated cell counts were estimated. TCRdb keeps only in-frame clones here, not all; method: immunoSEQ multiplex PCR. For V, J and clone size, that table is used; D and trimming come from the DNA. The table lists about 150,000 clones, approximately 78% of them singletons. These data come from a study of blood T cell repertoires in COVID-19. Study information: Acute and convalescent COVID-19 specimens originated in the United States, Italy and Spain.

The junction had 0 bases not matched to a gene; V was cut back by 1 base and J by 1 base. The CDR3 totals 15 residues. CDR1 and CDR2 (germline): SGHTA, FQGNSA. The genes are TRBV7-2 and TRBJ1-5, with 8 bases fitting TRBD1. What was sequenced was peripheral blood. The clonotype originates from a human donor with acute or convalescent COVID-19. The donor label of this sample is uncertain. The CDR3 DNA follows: TGTGCCAGCAGCTTAGGACAGGGGAGCAATCAGCCCCAGCATTTT. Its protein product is CASSLGQGSNQPQHF.